These 16 T cell receptor beta chains share one sample of origin, sequenced in a study of T cells in Graves' hyperthyroidism and ophthalmopathy. Amplification targeted TCR beta CDR3 regions from RNA transcripts. Researchers ran a first-round RT-PCR on the TCR CDR3 using the HTBI primer set. MiXCR, applied by TCRdb to the multiplex PCR reads, yields one record per CDR3 protein. Altogether over 450,000 distinct CDR3 sequences are present, about a sixth being singletons, with the ten largest covering roughly a sixth. Sequencing was carried out using blood. The receptors derive from a woman aged 18 to 35 with Graves' ophthalmopathy.

This clonotype was counted many times. The rearrangement uses TRBV20-1 and TRBJ2-7, with 7 bases aligning to TRBD1. The germline V gene encodes CDR1 DFQATT and CDR2 SNEGSKA (reference sequence). The length of the CDR3 is 13 residues. After removal of 4 bases from V and 0 bases from J, the junction contained 3 bases not matched to a gene. For the CDR3, the DNA is TGCAGTGCTATCGGACAGGACTCCTACGAGCAGTACTTC. It encodes CSAIGQDSYEQYF.

This clonotype was recorded many times. The gene calls are TRBV28 and TRBJ1-1, with D unresolved. Trimming removed 7 bases at V and 3 bases at J, with 12 bases between. Germline V CDR1 and CDR2: MDHEN, SYDVKM. CDR3 length: 13 residues. The CDR3 region is CASTGREDTEAFF. The CDR3 region has the DNA TGTGCCAGCACCGGCCGGGAAGACACTGAAGCTTTCTTT.

This clonotype was counted at least ten times. The chain links TRBV27 to TRBJ2-7; TRBD1 agrees at 11 bases. This CDR3 comprises 14 residues. Unmatched junction bases numbered 4, after V lost 5 bases and J lost 4 bases. CDR1 and CDR2 (germline): MNHEY, SMNVEV (reference sequence). CDR3 nucleotides: TGTGCCAGCAGTACGGACAGGGGGCGGTACGAGCAGTACTTC. It yields the protein CASSTDRGRYEQYF.

This clonotype was found many times. This sequence joins TRBV11-1 and TRBJ2-5, with TRBD2 matching 9 bases. V shed 0 bases, J shed 10 bases, and the junction held 6 bases outside the gene matches. CDR1 is SGHAT, CDR2 FQDESV, per germline (reference sequence). The length of the CDR3 is 14 residues. CDR3 bases: TGTGCCAGCAGCTTAGCGGTGAGTAGCGGGAGCCAGTACTTC. Translating it yields CASSLAVSSGSQYF.

There are many counts of this clonotype. The J gene is TRBJ2-1, the V gene TRBV10-3; 13 nucleotides line up with TRBD2. The germline gives CDR1 ENHRY, CDR2 SYGVKD. This CDR3 contains 18 residues. With V trimmed by 9 bases and J by 10 bases, 21 bases remained unmatched. The CDR3 sequence: CAMAGRLAGGGLKTEQFF. Written as DNA, the CDR3 is TGTGCCATGGCAGGAAGACTAGCGGGAGGTGGTCTTAAAACCGAGCAGTTCTTC.

This clonotype has just a few counts. CDR3 amino acids: CASSFGTGGLYVYNEQFF. CDR3 coding DNA: TGTGCCAGCAGTTTCGGGACAGGGGGCCTCTACGTCTACAATGAGCAGTTCTTC. This rearrangement joins TRBV27 to TRBJ2-1; TRBD1 matches at 12 bases. The CDR3 is 18 amino acids. CDR1 is MNHEY, CDR2 SMNVEV, per germline (reference sequence). Trimming cost V 3 bases and J 3 bases; bases outside gene matches: 9.

In DNA form, the CDR3 reads TGTGCCAGCAGTGTTTCCGCCTACGAGCAGTACTTC. Translating gives CASSVSAYEQYF. The chain employs TRBV2 and TRBJ2-7; D call uncertain. The CDR3 runs 12 residues. With 4 bases removed from V and 2 bases from J, the gap between germline ends came to 6 bases. Per the germline V gene, CDR1 is SNHLY and CDR2 is FYNNEI. The full variable domain, its missing parts supplied by reference TRBV2 and TRBJ2-7, is EPEVTQTPSHQVTQMGQEVILRCVPISNHLYFYWYRQILGQKVEFLVSFYNNEISEKSEIFDDQFSVERPDGSNFTLKIRSTKLEDSAMYFCASSVSAYEQYFGPGTRLTVT.

The chain joins TRBV5-1 to TRBJ1-1, with D perhaps matching TRBD1 (5 bases). In germline, CDR1 is SGHRS, CDR2 YFSETQ. This CDR3 comprises 15 residues. V lost 0 bases and J 4 bases, leaving 13 bases between the germline ends. CDR3 nucleotide sequence: TGCGCCAGCAGCTTGGAGGGACCTTGGGGCACTGAAGCTTTCTTT. It encodes CASSLEGPWGTEAFF.

This clonotype was detected ten times or more. The genes are TRBV5-1 and TRBJ2-7; TRBD1 might be the D (5 bases). The CDR3 is 15 amino acids. CDR1 is SGHRS, CDR2 YFSETQ, per germline. V gave up 0 bases and J gave up 5 bases, with 15 bases separating them. CDR3 loop: CASSLAPGKVNEQYF. The CDR3 DNA reads as TGCGCCAGCAGCTTGGCCCCAGGGAAGGTTAACGAGCAGTACTTC.

V is TRBV3-1 and J is TRBJ1-2, with 8 bases identical to TRBD1. The V and J ends lost 2 bases and 5 bases, in that order; junction bases with no gene match: 7. This CDR3 comprises 15 residues. Germline lookup yields CDR1 LGHDT and CDR2 YNNKEL (reference sequence). The CDR3: CASSQPTDREYGYTF. As DNA, the CDR3 is TGTGCCAGCAGCCAACCTACGGACAGGGAATATGGCTACACCTTC.

The rearrangement links TRBV5-6 to TRBJ1-2; 10 bases match TRBD1. Unmatched junction bases numbered 8, after V lost 5 bases and J lost 7 bases. Germline-derived CDR1 and CDR2 are SGHDT and YYEEEE. This CDR3 contains 14 residues. The CDR3 reads CASRRQGALSGYTF. CDR3 bases: TGTGCCAGCAGAAGACAGGGGGCGCTTAGTGGCTACACCTTC.

In its sample, this clonotype was seen many times. V gene TRBV5-8 combines with J gene TRBJ1-1; D is perhaps TRBD1 (5 bases). CDR3 size: 13 residues. CDR1 SGHTS and CDR2 YDEGEE come from the germline V gene. The V and J ends lost 5 bases and 1 base respectively, with 9 bases between them. For the CDR3, the DNA is TGTGCCAGCAGAACCGGGGGGAACACTGAAGCTTTCTTT. Translating it yields CASRTGGNTEAFF.

The V call is TRBV29-1, the J call TRBJ1-1; D gene uncertain. This CDR3 has 13 residues. In germline, CDR1 is SQVTM, CDR2 ANQGSEA. Between the trimmed V and J ends, which lost 5 bases and 0 bases, there was a span of 10 bases. CDR3 sequence: CSVSKEVNTEAFF. CDR3 bases: TGCAGCGTTTCTAAAGAGGTGAACACTGAAGCTTTCTTT.

This chain links TRBV6-1 with TRBJ2-7; D is perhaps TRBD2 (5 bases). The CDR3 covers 13 residues. Per the germline V gene, CDR1 is MNHNS and CDR2 is SASEGT. V was cut by 8 bases and J by 4 bases, with 15 bases left in between. This CDR3 is CASRRSPDYEQYF. As DNA, the CDR3 is TGTGCCAGCCGGAGGTCCCCGGATTACGAGCAGTACTTC.

The CDR3 here is CSAREQGAPNYGYTF. The CDR3 coding sequence is TGCAGTGCTAGAGAACAGGGGGCGCCTAACTATGGCTACACCTTC. The chain carries TRBV20-1 and TRBJ1-2; 9 bases fit TRBD1. The CDR3 covers 15 residues. With 0 bases clipped from V and 0 bases from J, the junction kept 2 bases outside the gene matches. The germline V gene has CDR1 DFQATT and CDR2 SNEGSKA (reference sequence).

In its sample, this clonotype was seen a few times. The chain recombines TRBV20-1 with TRBJ2-1, with 9 bases identical to TRBD1. In germline, CDR1 is DFQATT, CDR2 SNEGSKA (reference sequence). After removal of 0 bases from V and 3 bases from J, the junction contained 3 bases not matched to a gene. This CDR3 has 15 amino acids. The CDR3 DNA sequence: TGCAGTGCTAGAGAAGGGACAGGGATCTACAATGAGCAGTTCTTC. It encodes CSAREGTGIYNEQFF.